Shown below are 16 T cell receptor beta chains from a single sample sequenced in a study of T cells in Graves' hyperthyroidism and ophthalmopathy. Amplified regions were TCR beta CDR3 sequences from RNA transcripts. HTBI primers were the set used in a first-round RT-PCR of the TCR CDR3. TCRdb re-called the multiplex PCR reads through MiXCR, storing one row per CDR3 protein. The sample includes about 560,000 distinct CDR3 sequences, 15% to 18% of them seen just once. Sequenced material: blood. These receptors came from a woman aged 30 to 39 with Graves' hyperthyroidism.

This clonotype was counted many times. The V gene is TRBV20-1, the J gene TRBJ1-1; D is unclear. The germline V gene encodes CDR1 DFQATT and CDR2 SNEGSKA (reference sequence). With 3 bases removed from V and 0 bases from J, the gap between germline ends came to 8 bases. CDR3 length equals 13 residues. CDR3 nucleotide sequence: TGCAGTGCTAGTTCGGAGTTGAACACTGAAGCTTTCTTT. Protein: CSASSELNTEAFF.

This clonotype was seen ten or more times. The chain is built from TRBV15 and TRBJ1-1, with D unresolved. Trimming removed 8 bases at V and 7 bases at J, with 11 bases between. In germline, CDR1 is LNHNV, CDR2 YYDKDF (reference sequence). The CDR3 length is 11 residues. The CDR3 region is CATEAYSEAFF. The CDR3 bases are TGTGCCACCGAGGCGTACAGTGAAGCTTTCTTT.

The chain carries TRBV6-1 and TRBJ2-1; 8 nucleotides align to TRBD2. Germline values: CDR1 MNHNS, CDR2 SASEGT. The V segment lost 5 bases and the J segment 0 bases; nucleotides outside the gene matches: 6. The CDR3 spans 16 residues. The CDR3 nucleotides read TGTGCCAGCAGTAGCGGGAGATTGAGCTCCTACAATGAGCAGTTCTTC. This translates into CASSSGRLSSYNEQFF.

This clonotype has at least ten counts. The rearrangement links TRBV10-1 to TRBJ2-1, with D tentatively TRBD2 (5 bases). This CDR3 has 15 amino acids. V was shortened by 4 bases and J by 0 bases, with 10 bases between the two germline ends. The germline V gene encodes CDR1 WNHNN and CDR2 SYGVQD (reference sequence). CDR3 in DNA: TGCGCCAGCAGTGGCGGGCCCACCTCCTACAATGAGCAGTTCTTC. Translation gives CASSGGPTSYNEQFF.

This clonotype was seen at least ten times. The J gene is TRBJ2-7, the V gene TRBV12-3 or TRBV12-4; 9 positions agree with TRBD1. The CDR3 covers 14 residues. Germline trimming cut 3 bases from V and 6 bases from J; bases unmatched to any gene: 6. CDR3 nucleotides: TGTGCCAGCAGTTTGCGGGGACAGGGTGGCGAGCAGTACTTC. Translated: CASSLRGQGGEQYF.

CDR3 in amino acids: CASSQLTGGADQPQHF. The CDR3 DNA reads as TGCGCCAGCAGCCAATTAACAGGGGGCGCCGATCAGCCCCAGCATTTT. The chain is built from TRBV4-1 and TRBJ1-5, with TRBD1 identical over 9 bases. Germline V gene lookup returns CDR1 MGHRA and CDR2 YSYEKL. Trimming cost V 2 bases and J 5 bases; bases outside gene matches: 7. This CDR3 comprises 16 residues.

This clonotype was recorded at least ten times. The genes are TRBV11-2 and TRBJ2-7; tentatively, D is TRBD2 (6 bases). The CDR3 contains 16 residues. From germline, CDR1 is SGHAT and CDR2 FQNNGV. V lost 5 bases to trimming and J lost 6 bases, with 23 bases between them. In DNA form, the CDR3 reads TGTGCCAGCAGCCTGAAGTGGGACTTGCCCTGGGTCGAGCAGTACTTC. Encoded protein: CASSLKWDLPWVEQYF. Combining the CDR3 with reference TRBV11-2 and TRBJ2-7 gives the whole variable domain EAGVAQSPRYKIIEKRQSVAFWCNPISGHATLYWYQQILGQGPKLLIQFQNNGVVDDSQLPKDRFSAERLKGVDSTLKIQPAKLEDSAVYLCASSLKWDLPWVEQYFGPGTRLTVT.

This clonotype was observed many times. CDR3 sequence: CASSLLAATYHTDTQYF. In DNA form, the CDR3 reads TGTGCCAGCAGTTTATTAGCGGCTACATACCACACAGATACGCAGTATTTT. This sequence joins TRBV27 and TRBJ2-3; maybe TRBD2 (6 bases). V lost 1 base and J lost 2, with 16 bases in between. The V gene's germline CDR1 is MNHEY and CDR2 SMNVEV (reference sequence). CDR3 length: 17 residues.

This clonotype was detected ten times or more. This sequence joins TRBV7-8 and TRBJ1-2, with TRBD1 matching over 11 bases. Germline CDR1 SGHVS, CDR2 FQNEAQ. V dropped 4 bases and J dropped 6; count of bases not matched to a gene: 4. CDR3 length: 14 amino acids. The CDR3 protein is CASSSGQGVDGYTF. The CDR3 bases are TGTGCCAGCAGCTCGGGACAGGGGGTTGATGGCTACACCTTC.

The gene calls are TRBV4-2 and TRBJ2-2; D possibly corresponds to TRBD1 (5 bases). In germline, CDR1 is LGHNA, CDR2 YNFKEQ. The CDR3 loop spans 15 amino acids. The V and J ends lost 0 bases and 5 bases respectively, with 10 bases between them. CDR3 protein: CASSQDMGRTGELFF. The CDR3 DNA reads TGTGCCAGCAGCCAAGATATGGGGCGGACCGGGGAGCTGTTTTTT.

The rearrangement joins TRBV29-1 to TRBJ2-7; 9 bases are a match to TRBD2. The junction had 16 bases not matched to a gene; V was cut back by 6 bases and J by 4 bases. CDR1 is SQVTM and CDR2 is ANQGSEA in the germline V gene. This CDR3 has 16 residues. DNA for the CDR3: TGCAGCGTCCAAGGGGTGATAGCGGGAGCGGTATACGAGCAGTACTTC. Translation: CSVQGVIAGAVYEQYF.

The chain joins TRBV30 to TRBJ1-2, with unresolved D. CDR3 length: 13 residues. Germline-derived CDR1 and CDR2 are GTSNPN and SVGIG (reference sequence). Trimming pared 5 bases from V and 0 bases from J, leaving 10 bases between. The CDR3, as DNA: TGTGCCTGGGCCACGGACGCTAACTATGGCTACACCTTC. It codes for CAWATDANYGYTF.

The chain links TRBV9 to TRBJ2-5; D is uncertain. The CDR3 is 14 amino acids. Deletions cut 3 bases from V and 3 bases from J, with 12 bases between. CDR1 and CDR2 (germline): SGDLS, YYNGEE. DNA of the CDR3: TGTGCCAGCAGCGCGAAAGGCGGAGAAGAGACCCAGTACTTC. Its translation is CASSAKGGEETQYF.

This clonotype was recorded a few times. CDR3 sequence: CASSLSTGRETQYF. In DNA form, the CDR3 reads TGTGCCAGCAGCTTGTCGACAGGGCGGGAGACCCAGTACTTC. This chain links TRBV7-9 with TRBJ2-5; 7 nucleotides align to TRBD1. J lost 5 bases, V lost 3 bases, and 6 bases had no gene match. This CDR3 has 14 amino acids. Germline V gene data show CDR1 as SEHNR and CDR2 as FQNEAQ (reference sequence).

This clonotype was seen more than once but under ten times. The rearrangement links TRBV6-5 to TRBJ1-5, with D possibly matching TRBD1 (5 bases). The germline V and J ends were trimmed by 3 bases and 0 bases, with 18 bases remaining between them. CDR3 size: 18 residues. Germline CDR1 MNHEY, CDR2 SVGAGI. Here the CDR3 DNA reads TGTGCCAGCAGTTATCTGGGGGACCCCACCTATAGCAATCAGCCCCAGCATTTT. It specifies CASSYLGDPTYSNQPQHF.

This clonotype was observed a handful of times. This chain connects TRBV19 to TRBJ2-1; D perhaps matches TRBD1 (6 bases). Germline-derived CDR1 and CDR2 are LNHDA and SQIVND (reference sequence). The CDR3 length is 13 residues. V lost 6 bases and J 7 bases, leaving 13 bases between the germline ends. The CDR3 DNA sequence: TGTGCCAGTAGCAGGACACAGGGAAATGAGCAGTTCTTC. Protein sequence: CASSRTQGNEQFF.